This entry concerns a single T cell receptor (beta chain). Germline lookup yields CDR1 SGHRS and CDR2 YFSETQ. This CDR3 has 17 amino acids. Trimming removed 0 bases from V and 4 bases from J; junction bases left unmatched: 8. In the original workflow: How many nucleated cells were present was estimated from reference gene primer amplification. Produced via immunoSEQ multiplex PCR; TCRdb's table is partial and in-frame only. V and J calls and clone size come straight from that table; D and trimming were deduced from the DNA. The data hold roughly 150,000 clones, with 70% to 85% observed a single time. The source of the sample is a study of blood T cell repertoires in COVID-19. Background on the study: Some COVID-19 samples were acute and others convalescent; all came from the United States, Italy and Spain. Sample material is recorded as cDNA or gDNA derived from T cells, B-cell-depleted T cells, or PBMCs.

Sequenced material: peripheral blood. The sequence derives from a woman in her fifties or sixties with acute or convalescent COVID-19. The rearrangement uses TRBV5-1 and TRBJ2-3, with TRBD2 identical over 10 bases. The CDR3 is CASSLELAGSTADTQYF. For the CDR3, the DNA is TGCGCCAGCAGCTTGGAACTAGCGGGGAGCACGGCAGATACGCAGTATTTT.